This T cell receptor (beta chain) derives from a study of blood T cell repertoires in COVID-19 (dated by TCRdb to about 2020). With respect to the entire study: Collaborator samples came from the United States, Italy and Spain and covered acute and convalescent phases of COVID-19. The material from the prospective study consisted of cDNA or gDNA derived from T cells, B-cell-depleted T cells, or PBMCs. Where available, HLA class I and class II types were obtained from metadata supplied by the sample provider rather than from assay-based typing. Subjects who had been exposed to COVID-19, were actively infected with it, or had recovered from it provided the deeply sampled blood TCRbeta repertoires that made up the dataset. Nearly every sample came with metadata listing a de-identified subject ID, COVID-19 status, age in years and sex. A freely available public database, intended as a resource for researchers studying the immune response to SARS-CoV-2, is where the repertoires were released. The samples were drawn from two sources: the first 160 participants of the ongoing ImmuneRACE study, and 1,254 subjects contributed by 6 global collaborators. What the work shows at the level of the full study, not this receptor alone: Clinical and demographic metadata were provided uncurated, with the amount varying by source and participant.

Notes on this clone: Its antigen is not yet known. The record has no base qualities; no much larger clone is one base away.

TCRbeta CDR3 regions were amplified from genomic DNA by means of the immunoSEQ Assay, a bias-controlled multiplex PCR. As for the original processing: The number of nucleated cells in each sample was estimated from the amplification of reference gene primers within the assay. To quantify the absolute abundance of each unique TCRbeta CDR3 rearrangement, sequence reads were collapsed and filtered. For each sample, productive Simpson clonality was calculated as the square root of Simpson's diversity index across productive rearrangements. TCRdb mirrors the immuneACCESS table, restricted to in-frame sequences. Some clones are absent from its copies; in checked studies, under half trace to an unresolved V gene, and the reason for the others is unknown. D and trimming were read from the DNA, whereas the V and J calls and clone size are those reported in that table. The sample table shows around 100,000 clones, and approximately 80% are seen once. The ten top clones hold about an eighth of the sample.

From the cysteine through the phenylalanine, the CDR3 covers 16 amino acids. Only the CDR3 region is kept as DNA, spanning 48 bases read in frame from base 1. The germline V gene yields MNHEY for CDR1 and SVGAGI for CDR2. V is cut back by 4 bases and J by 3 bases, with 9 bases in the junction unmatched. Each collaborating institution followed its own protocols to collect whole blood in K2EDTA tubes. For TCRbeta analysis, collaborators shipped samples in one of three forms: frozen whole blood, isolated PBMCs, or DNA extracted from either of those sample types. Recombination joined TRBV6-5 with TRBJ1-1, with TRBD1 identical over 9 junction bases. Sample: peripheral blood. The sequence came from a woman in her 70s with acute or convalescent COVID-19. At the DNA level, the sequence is TGTGCCAGCAGTTTCGGACAGGGGAGATCGGACACTGAAGCTTTCTTT. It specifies CASSFGQGRSDTEAFF.